This paragraph covers one T cell receptor beta chain sequence. The antigen is not known. These data are taken from a study of T-cell reconstitution after alpha-beta-depleted transplantation in children. Study observations and caveats: Hyperexpanded clones declined; after one year, newly produced T cells mostly supplied diversity. Several hundred graft clones that had expanded were reportedly the source of alpha-beta T cells about two months after transplant.

Unique molecular identifiers featured in how the TCRbeta library was prepared. One entry per CDR3 protein results from TCRdb running MiXCR on the PCR reads. The repertoire holds roughly 500,000 distinct CDR3 sequences, with 10% as singletons. There are 18 residues in the CDR3. CDR1 is LGHNT, CDR2 FRNRAP, per germline. The V end was cut by 2 bases, the J end by 2 bases, with 21 bases between. The sequence derives from a child aged 2 to 10 with inherited bone marrow failure, due to receive a stem cell transplant. V and J are TRBV12-5 and TRBJ2-5, with D possibly matching TRBD1 (6 bases). The input for sequencing was PBMCs, taken before TCRalphabeta/CD19-depleted stem cell transplant. In DNA form, the CDR3 reads TGTGCTAGTGGTTTGCTGACTCTTCCGGGACAATCGCAAGAGACCCAGTACTTC. The encoded protein is CASGLLTLPGQSQETQYF. The full variable domain, with the rest looked up from reference TRBV12-5 and TRBJ2-5, is DARVTQTPRHKVTEMGQEVTMRCQPILGHNTVFWYRQTMMQGLELLAYFRNRAPLDDSGMPKDRFSAEMPDATLATLKIQPSEPRDSAVYFCASGLLTLPGQSQETQYFGPGTRLLVL.